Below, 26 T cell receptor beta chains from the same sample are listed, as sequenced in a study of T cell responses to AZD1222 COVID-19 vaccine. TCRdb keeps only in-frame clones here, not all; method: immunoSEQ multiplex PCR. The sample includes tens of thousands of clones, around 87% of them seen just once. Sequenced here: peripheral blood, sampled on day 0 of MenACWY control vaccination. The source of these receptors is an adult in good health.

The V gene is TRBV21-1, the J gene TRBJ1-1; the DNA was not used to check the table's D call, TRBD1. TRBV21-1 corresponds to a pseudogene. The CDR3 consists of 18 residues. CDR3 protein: CASSKAYQPGTVIAEAFF. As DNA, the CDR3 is TGTGCCAGCAGCAAAGCCTACCAACCAGGGACAGTCATTGCTGAAGCTTTCTTT.

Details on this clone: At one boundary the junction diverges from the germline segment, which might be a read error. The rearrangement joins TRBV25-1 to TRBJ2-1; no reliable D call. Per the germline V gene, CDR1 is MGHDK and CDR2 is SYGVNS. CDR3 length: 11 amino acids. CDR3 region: CASRTNTKTVF. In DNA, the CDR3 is TGTGCCAGCAGAACTAACACTAAGACGGTCTTC.

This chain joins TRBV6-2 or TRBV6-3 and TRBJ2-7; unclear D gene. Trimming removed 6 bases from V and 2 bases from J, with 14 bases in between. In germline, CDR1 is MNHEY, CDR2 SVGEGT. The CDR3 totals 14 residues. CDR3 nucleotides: TGTGCCAGCAGCTTCCCCACTGTCGCCTACGAGCAGTACTTC. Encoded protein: CASSFPTVAYEQYF.

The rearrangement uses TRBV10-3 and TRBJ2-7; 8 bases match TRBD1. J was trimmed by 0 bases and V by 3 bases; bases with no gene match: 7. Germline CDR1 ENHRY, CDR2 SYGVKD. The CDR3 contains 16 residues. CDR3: CAISDSAGQGSYEQYF. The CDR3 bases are TGTGCCATCAGTGACTCCGCCGGACAGGGCTCCTACGAGCAGTACTTC.

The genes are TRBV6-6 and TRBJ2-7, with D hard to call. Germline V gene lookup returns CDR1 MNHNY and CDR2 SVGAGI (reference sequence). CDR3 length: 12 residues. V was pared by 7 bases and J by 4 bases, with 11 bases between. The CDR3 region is CASKAMGYEQYF. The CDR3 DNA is TGTGCCAGCAAAGCCATGGGTTACGAGCAGTACTTC.

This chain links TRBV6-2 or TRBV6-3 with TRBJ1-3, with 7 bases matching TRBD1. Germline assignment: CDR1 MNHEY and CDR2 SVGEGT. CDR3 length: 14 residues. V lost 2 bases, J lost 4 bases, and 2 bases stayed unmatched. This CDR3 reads CASSYGDRGNTIYF. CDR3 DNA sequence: TGTGCCAGCAGTTACGGGGACAGAGGAAACACCATATATTTT.

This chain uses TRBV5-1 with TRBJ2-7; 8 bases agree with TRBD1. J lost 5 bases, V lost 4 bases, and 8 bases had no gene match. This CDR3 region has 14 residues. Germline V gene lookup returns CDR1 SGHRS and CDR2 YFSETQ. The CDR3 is CASSPGQGWDEQYF. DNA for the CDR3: TGCGCCAGCAGCCCAGGACAGGGTTGGGACGAGCAGTACTTC.

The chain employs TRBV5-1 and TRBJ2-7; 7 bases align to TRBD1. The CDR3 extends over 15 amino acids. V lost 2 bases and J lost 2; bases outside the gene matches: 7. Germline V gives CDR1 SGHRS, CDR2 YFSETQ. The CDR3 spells CASSFLPGQTYEQYF. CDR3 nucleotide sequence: TGCGCCAGCAGCTTCTTACCGGGACAGACCTACGAGCAGTACTTC. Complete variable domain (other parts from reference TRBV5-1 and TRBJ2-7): KAGVTQTPRYLIKTRGQQVTLSCSPISGHRSVSWYQQTPGQGLQFLFEYFSETQRNKGNFPGRFSGRQFSNSRSEMNVSTLELGDSALYLCASSFLPGQTYEQYFGPGTRLTVT.

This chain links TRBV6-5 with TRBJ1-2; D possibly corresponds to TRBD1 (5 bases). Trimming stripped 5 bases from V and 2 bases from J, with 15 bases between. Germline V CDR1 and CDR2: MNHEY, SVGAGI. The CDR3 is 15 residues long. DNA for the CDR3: TGTGCCAGCAGTCAGGCGCCGGGGCCGAACTATGGCTACACCTTC. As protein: CASSQAPGPNYGYTF.

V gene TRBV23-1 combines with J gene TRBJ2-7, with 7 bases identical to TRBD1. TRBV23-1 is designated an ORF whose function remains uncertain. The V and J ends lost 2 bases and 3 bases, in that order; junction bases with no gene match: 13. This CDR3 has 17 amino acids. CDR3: CASSQETSDRPYYEQYF. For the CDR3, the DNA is TGCGCCAGCAGTCAAGAAACATCGGACAGGCCCTACTACGAGCAGTACTTC.

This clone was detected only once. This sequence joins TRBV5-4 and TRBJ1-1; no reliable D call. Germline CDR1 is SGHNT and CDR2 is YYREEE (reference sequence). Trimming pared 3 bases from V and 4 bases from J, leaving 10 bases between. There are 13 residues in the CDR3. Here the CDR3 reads CASSSMTGTEAFF. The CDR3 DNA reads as TGTGCCAGCAGCTCGATGACGGGCACTGAAGCTTTCTTT.

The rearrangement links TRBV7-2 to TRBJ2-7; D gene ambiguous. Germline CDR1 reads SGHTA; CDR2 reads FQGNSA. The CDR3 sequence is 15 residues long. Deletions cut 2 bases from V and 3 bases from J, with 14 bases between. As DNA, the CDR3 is TGTGCCAGCAGCTTAATAGGGTCGGCAGTCTACGAGCAGTACTTC. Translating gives CASSLIGSAVYEQYF.

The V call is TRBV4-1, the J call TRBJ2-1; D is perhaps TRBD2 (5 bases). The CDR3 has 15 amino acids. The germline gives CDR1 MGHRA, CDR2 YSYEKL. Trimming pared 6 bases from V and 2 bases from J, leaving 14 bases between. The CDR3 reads CASRVAEVPYNEQFF. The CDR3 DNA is TGCGCCAGCAGGGTTGCGGAGGTACCCTACAATGAGCAGTTCTTC.

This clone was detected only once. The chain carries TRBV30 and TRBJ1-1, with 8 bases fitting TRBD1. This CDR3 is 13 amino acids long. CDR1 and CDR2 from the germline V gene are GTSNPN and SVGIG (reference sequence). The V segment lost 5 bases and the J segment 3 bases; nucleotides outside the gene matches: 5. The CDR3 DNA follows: TGTGCCTGGCAACAGGGGGGGGACACTGAAGCTTTCTTT. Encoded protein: CAWQQGGDTEAFF.

This CDR3 is CASSPSTGSGTEAFF. DNA for the CDR3: TGCGCCAGCAGCCCGTCGACAGGGTCAGGAACTGAAGCTTTCTTT. The chain is built from TRBV5-1 and TRBJ1-1; 7 nucleotides align to TRBD1. The trim removed 4 bases at V and 5 bases at J, leaving 11 bases unmatched. Germline assignment: CDR1 SGHRS and CDR2 YFSETQ. The CDR3 runs 15 residues. The whole variable domain, remainder taken from reference TRBV5-1 and TRBJ1-1, is KAGVTQTPRYLIKTRGQQVTLSCSPISGHRSVSWYQQTPGQGLQFLFEYFSETQRNKGNFPGRFSGRQFSNSRSEMNVSTLELGDSALYLCASSPSTGSGTEAFFGQGTRLTVV.

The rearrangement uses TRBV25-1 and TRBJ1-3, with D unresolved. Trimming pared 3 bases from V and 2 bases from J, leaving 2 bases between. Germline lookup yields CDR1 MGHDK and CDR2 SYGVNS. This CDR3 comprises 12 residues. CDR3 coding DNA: TGTGCCAGCAGTGACGCTGGAAACACCATATATTTT. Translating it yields CASSDAGNTIYF.

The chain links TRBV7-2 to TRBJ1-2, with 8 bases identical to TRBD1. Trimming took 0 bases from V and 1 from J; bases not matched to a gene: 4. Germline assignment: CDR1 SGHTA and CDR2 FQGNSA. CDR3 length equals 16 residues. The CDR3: CASSLAGTGFNYGYTF. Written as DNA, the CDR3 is TGTGCCAGCAGCTTAGCGGGGACAGGATTTAACTATGGCTACACCTTC.

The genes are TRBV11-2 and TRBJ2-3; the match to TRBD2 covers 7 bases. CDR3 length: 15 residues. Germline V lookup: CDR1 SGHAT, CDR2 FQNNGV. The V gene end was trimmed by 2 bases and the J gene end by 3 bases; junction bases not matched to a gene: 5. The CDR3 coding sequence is TGTGCCAGCAGCTTATGGGCGGGAGAAACAGATACGCAGTATTTT. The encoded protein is CASSLWAGETDTQYF.

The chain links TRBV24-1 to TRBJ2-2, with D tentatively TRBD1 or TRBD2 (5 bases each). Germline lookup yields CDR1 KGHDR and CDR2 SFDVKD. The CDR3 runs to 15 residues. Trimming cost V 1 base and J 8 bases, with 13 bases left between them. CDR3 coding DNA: TGTGCCACCAGTGATTTCGGGACGGCTTCTGGGGAGCTGTTTTTT. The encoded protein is CATSDFGTASGELFF.

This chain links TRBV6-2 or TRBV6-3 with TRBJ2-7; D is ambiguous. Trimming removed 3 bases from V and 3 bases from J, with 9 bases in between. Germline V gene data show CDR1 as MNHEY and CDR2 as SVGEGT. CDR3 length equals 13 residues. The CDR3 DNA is TGTGCCAGCAGTTATCGAAAACTCTACGAGCAGTACTTC. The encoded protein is CASSYRKLYEQYF.

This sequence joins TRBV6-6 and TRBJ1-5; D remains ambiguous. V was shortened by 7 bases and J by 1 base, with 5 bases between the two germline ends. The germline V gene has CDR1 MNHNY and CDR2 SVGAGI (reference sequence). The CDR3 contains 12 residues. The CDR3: CASNRSNQPQHF. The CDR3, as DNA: TGTGCCAGCAACCGGAGCAATCAGCCCCAGCATTTT.

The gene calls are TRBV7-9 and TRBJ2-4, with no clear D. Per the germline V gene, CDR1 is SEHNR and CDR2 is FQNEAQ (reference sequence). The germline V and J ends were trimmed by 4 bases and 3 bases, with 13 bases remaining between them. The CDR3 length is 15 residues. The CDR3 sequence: CASSSEPTVKNIQYF. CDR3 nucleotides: TGTGCCAGCAGCTCCGAACCGACGGTCAAAAACATTCAGTACTTC. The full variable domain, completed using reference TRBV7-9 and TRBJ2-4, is DTGVSQNPRHKITKRGQNVTFRCDPISEHNRLYWYRQTLGQGPEFLTYFQNEAQLEKSRLLSDRFSAERPKGSFSTLEIQRTEQGDSAMYLCASSSEPTVKNIQYFGAGTRLSVL.

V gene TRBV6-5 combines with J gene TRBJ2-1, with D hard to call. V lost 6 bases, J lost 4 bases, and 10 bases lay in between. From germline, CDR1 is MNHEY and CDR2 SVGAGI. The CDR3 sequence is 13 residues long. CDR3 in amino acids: CASSPPGYNEQFF. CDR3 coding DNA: TGTGCCAGCAGCCCCCCCGGGTACAATGAGCAGTTCTTC.

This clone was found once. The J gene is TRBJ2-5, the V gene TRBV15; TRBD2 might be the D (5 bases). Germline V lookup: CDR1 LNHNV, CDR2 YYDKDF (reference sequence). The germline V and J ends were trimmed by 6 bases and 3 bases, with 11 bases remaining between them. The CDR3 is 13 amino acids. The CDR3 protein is CATRDRGKETQYF. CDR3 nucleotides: TGTGCCACCAGGGATCGAGGGAAAGAGACCCAGTACTTC.

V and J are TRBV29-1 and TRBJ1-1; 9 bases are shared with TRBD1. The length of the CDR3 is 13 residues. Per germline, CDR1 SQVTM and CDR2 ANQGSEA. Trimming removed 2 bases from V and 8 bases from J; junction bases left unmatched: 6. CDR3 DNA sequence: TGCAGCGTTGAACCTGGGACAGGGCAAGAAGCTTTCTTT. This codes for CSVEPGTGQEAFF.

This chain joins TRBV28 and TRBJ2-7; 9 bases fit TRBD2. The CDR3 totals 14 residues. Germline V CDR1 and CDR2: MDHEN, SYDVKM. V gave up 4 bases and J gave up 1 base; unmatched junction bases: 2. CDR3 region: CASSSTSGSYEQYF. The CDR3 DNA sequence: TGTGCCAGCAGTTCGACTAGCGGTTCCTACGAGCAGTACTTC. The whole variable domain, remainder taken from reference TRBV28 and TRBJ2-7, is DVKVTQSSRYLVKRTGEKVFLECVQDMDHENMFWYRQDPGLGLRLIYFSYDVKMKEKGDIPEGYSVSREKKERFSLILESASTNQTSMYLCASSSTSGSYEQYFGPGTRLTVT.